The 7 T cell receptor beta chains below were found in one sample sequenced in a study of T cells in localized non-small cell lung cancer. This table comes from immunoSEQ multiplex PCR, and its TCRdb copy is limited to in-frame clones, with some not included. Of 35,000 to 50,000 clones listed, 90% to 95% are singletons. The sample in question was PBMCs, obtained before any cancer treatment. The receptors come from a woman aged 35 to 69 with stage II lung adenocarcinoma.

The rearrangement uses TRBV19 and TRBJ1-4; D is possibly TRBD1 (5 bases). Germline CDR1 reads LNHDA; CDR2 reads SQIVND (reference sequence). The CDR3 consists of 14 residues. The germline V and J ends were trimmed by 2 bases and 4 bases, with 8 bases remaining between them. The CDR3 coding sequence is TGTGCCAGTAGTATACGGACACATAATGAAAAACTGTTTTTT. Amino acid sequence: CASSIRTHNEKLFF. Full variable domain (outside the CDR3, taken from reference TRBV19 and TRBJ1-4): DGGITQSPKYLFRKEGQNVTLSCEQNLNHDAMYWYRQDPGQGLRLIYYSQIVNDFQKGDIAEGYSVSREKKESFPLTVTSAQKNPTAFYLCASSIRTHNEKLFFGSGTQLSVL.

CDR3 nucleotides: TGTGCCAGCAGCCCCACCGGGACTAGCGTACTAAAAGAGACCCAGTACTTC. Translating gives CASSPTGTSVLKETQYF. This chain joins TRBV7-9 and TRBJ2-5; 10 positions match TRBD2. The V gene end was trimmed by 5 bases and the J gene end by 3 bases; junction bases not matched to a gene: 12. Germline V gene sequence: CDR1 SEHNR, CDR2 FQNEAQ (reference sequence). This CDR3 spans 17 amino acids.

V usage is TRBV6-1 and J usage is TRBJ2-7; D is undetermined. V was shortened by 4 bases and J by 2 bases, with 12 bases between the two germline ends. CDR1 is MNHNS, CDR2 SASEGT, per germline. There are 14 residues in the CDR3. CDR3 amino acids: CASSVQWIPYEQYF. CDR3 nucleotides: TGTGCCAGCAGTGTCCAGTGGATCCCCTACGAGCAGTACTTC.

This chain joins TRBV5-1 and TRBJ1-1; possibly TRBD1 for D (6 bases). CDR1 and CDR2 (germline): SGHRS, YFSETQ. The CDR3 loop spans 15 amino acids. V was clipped by 0 bases and J by 1 base, with 10 bases between them. The CDR3 reads CASSLVPGENTEAFF. DNA of the CDR3: TGCGCCAGCAGCTTGGTTCCAGGGGAGAACACTGAAGCTTTCTTT.

CDR3 nucleotide sequence: TGTGCCACCAGCAGCGCCCGGACAGGAGGCTATGGCTACACCTTC. As protein: CATSSARTGGYGYTF. The chain has TRBV15 and TRBJ1-2; 7 bases map to TRBD1. The CDR3 consists of 15 residues. Germline CDR1 LNHNV, CDR2 YYDKDF (reference sequence). Losses at the gene ends were 3 bases for V and 4 bases for J; bases not matched to a gene: 8.

The rearrangement uses TRBV7-9 and TRBJ2-3, with D unclear. The V end lost 5 bases, the J end lost 2 bases, and 11 bases lay between the germline ends. Germline-derived CDR1 and CDR2 are SEHNR and FQNEAQ (reference sequence). The CDR3 consists of 14 residues. The CDR3 nucleotides are TGTGCCAGCAGCCCCGACGTATTCACAGATACGCAGTATTTT. Its translation is CASSPDVFTDTQYF.

This clone was observed once. V is TRBV28 and J is TRBJ2-1; 8 bases map to TRBD1. Germline loops: CDR1 MDHEN, CDR2 SYDVKM. After removal of 5 bases from V and 3 bases from J, the junction contained 6 bases not matched to a gene. There are 15 residues in the CDR3. The CDR3: CASSETGTGYNEQFF. For the CDR3, the DNA is TGTGCCAGCAGTGAGACCGGGACAGGCTACAATGAGCAGTTCTTC.